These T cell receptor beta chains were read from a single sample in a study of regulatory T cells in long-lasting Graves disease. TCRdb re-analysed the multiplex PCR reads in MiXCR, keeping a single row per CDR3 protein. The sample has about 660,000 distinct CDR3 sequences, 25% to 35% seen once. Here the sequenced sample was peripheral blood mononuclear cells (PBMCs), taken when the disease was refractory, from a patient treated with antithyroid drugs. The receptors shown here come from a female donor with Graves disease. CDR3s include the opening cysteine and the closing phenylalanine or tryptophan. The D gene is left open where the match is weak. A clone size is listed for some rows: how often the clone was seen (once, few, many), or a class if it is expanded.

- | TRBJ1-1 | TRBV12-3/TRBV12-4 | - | CASSLDPNGEAFF | TGTGCCAGCAGCCTCGACCCAAATGGGGAAGCTTTCTTT
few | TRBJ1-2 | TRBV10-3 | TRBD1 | CATTVNRGGYTF | TGTGCCACGACGGTTAACAGGGGAGGCTACACCTTC
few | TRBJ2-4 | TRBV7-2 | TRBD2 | CASSPRLAGLAKNIQYF | TGTGCCAGCAGCCCTCGACTAGCGGGACTAGCCAAAAACATTCAGTACTTC
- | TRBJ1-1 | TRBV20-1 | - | CSARWGARSTEAFF | TGCAGTGCTAGATGGGGGGCGCGTAGCACTGAAGCTTTCTTT
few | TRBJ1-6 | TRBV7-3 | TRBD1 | CASSADRGVDSPLHF | TGTGCCAGCAGCGCGGACAGGGGGGTAGATTCACCCCTCCACTTT
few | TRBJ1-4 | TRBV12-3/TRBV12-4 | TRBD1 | CASRGDRGLGKLFF | TGTGCCAGCAGAGGGGACAGGGGGTTAGGAAAACTGTTTTTT
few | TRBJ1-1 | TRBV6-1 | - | CASSPSFVRGNTEAFF | TGTGCCAGCAGTCCCTCGTTTGTCAGGGGGAACACTGAAGCTTTCTTT
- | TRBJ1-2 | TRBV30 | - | CAWSEVVIYGYTF | TGTGCCTGGAGTGAGGTAGTTATCTATGGCTACACCTTC
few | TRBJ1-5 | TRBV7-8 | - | CASSHKTGFNQPQHF | TGTGCCAGCAGCCACAAGACAGGTTTCAATCAGCCCCAGCATTTT
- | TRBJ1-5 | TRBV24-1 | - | CATSDGRRGSGNQPQHF | TGTGCCACCAGTGATGGGAGGAGGGGAAGTGGCAATCAGCCCCAGCATTTT
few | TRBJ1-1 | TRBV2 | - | CASSEIQVNTEAFF | TGTGCCAGCAGTGAGATTCAGGTAAACACTGAAGCTTTCTTT
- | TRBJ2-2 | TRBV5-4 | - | CASSLGLITGNTGELFF | TGTGCCAGCAGCTTGGGATTGATAACGGGAAACACCGGGGAGCTGTTTTTT
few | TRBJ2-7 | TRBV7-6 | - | CASSPRIGTPEVGEQYF | TGTGCCAGCAGCCCAAGGATCGGGACGCCCGAGGTCGGCGAGCAGTACTTC
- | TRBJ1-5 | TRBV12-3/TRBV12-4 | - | CASSSPGERQPQHF | TGTGCCAGCAGTTCACCAGGGGAACGACAGCCCCAGCATTTT
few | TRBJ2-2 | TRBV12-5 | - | CASGLVLTAGTGELFF | TGTGCTAGTGGTTTGGTACTGACGGCGGGCACCGGGGAGCTGTTTTTT
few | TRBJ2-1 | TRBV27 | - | CASSPRVGGSSYNEQFF | TGTGCCAGCAGCCCTCGGGTCGGGGGAAGCTCCTACAATGAGCAGTTCTTC
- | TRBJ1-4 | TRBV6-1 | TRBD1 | CASREYETGGEKLFF | TGTGCCAGCAGGGAGTATGAGACAGGGGGCGAAAAACTGTTTTTT
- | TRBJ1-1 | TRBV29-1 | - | CSRDQGTTEAFF | TGCAGCAGGGACCAGGGTACCACTGAAGCTTTCTTT
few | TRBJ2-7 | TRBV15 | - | CATSRDWTDEQYF | TGTGCCACCAGCAGAGACTGGACCGACGAGCAGTACTTC
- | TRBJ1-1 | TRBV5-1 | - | CASSRGTIYEAFF | TGCGCCAGCAGCCGAGGGACAATTTATGAAGCTTTCTTT
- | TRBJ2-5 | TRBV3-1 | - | CASSVGPLGQETQYF | TGTGCCAGCAGCGTAGGCCCTTTGGGACAAGAGACCCAGTACTTC
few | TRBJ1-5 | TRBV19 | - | CASRQARVDGNQPQHF | TGTGCCAGTAGGCAAGCCAGGGTTGACGGTAATCAGCCCCAGCATTTT
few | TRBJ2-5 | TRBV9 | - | CASSVVGNQETQYF | TGTGCCAGCAGCGTAGTCGGGAACCAAGAGACCCAGTACTTC